What follows are 24 T cell receptor beta chains derived from one specimen sequenced in a study of OX40 agonist ivuxolimab in advanced cancers. Here immunoSEQ multiplex PCR was the method, and the copy in TCRdb shows in-frame clones only, minus some. Found here are 8,500 to 11,000 clones, about three quarters of them singletons; the top ten hold 30%. Material: CD4+ or CD8+ T cells sorted from blood, obtained in a trial of the OX40 agonist ivuxolimab. These receptors were taken from an adult with an advanced solid tumor such as melanoma, head and neck, liver or kidney cancer.

The chain joins TRBV5-1 to TRBJ2-3; D possibly uses TRBD1 or TRBD2 (5 bases each). The CDR3 has 16 residues. The V gene's germline CDR1 is SGHRS and CDR2 YFSETQ. Deletions cut 4 bases from V and 2 bases from J, with 17 bases between. The CDR3 DNA follows: TGCGCCAGCAGCCGGGACCTATCCGGGGTCACAGATACGCAGTATTTT. This sequence encodes CASSRDLSGVTDTQYF. The whole variable domain, filled in from reference TRBV5-1 and TRBJ2-3, reads KAGVTQTPRYLIKTRGQQVTLSCSPISGHRSVSWYQQTPGQGLQFLFEYFSETQRNKGNFPGRFSGRQFSNSRSEMNVSTLELGDSALYLCASSRDLSGVTDTQYFGPGTRLTVL.

A single count supports this clone. The junction differs from germline at one of its ends, possibly a read error. V gene TRBV7-7 combines with J gene TRBJ2-2, with D unclear. Germline assignment: CDR1 SSHAT and CDR2 FNYEAQ (reference sequence). The CDR3 consists of 13 residues. CDR3 amino acids: CASSLANSGELFF. The CDR3 nucleotides read TGTGCTAGCAGCTTAGCTAATTCCGGGGAGCTGTTTTTT. The variable domain in full, completed from reference TRBV7-7 and TRBJ2-2, reads GAGVSQSPRYKVTKRGQDVTLRCDPISSHATLYWYQQALGQGPEFLTYFNYEAQPDKSGLPSDRFSAERPEGSISTLTIQRTEQRDSAMYRCASSLANSGELFFGEGSRLTVL.

The chain links TRBV30 to TRBJ1-2; D is unclear. The CDR3 is 11 amino acids. Trimming removed 8 bases at V and 2 bases at J, with 9 bases between. CDR1 GTSNPN and CDR2 SVGIG come from the germline V gene (reference sequence). The CDR3, as DNA: TGTGCCCAAGTCGACAACTATGGCTACACCTTC. This translates into CAQVDNYGYTF.

J is TRBJ2-1 and V is TRBV7-6; D remains ambiguous. Germline CDR1 and CDR2: SGHVS and FNYEAQ. The CDR3 sequence is 16 residues long. V dropped 3 bases and J dropped 0 bases, with 12 bases sitting between them. CDR3 loop: CASSFSSENSYNEQFF. CDR3 DNA sequence: TGTGCCAGCAGCTTTTCATCCGAGAACTCCTACAATGAGCAGTTCTTC. Looking up the rest from reference TRBV7-6 and TRBJ2-1 gives the full variable domain: GAGVSQSPRYKVTKRGQDVALRCDPISGHVSLYWYRQALGQGPEFLTYFNYEAQQDKSGLPNDRFSAERPEGSISTLTIQRTEQRDSAMYRCASSFSSENSYNEQFFGPGTRLTVL.

This sequence joins TRBV10-2 and TRBJ2-2, with unresolved D. The CDR3 loop spans 14 amino acids. CDR1 WSHSY and CDR2 SAAADI come from the germline V gene. Trimming removed 7 bases at V and 3 bases at J, with 12 bases between. Written as DNA, the CDR3 is TGCGCCAGCACGGTGGGATTATACACCGGGGAGCTGTTTTTT. Translation: CASTVGLYTGELFF.

The chain employs TRBV19 and TRBJ1-1; no reliable D call. Germline V gives CDR1 LNHDA, CDR2 SQIVND (reference sequence). The CDR3 has 13 amino acids. The V end was cut by 3 bases, the J end by 1 base, with 6 bases between. The CDR3 loop reads CASSISANTEAFF. In DNA, the CDR3 is TGTGCCAGTAGTATTTCAGCGAACACTGAAGCTTTCTTT. Using reference TRBV19 and TRBJ1-1 for the parts outside the CDR3, the full variable domain is DGGITQSPKYLFRKEGQNVTLSCEQNLNHDAMYWYRQDPGQGLRLIYYSQIVNDFQKGDIAEGYSVSREKKESFPLTVTSAQKNPTAFYLCASSISANTEAFFGQGTRLTVV.

This CDR3 reads CASSPSRGGNTEAFF. In DNA form, the CDR3 reads TGTGCCAGCAGTCCGAGTAGGGGGGGGAACACTGAAGCTTTCTTT. The chain combines TRBV27 with TRBJ1-1, with D tentatively TRBD1 (6 bases). The germline V and J ends were trimmed by 5 bases and 1 base, with 14 bases remaining between them. CDR1 and CDR2 (germline): MNHEY, SMNVEV (reference sequence). The CDR3 runs to 15 residues.

The genes are TRBV6-4 and TRBJ2-3; TRBD2 aligns across 11 bases. The CDR3 is 15 amino acids. V lost 6 bases and J lost 2; bases outside the gene matches: 4. Germline V gene sequence: CDR1 MRHNA, CDR2 SNTAGT. CDR3 protein: CASSETSGATDTQYF. The CDR3 DNA follows: TGTGCCAGCAGCGAGACTAGCGGGGCCACAGATACGCAGTATTTT.

The rearrangement uses TRBV27 and TRBJ2-1, with TRBD2 matching 9 bases. Losses at the gene ends were 6 bases for V and 5 bases for J; bases not matched to a gene: 8. This CDR3 comprises 15 residues. Germline V lookup: CDR1 MNHEY, CDR2 SMNVEV (reference sequence). The CDR3 DNA reads TGTGCCAGCAGCTTTCTAGCGGGGTCACACAATGAGCAGTTCTTC. It translates to CASSFLAGSHNEQFF.

By sample fraction, this clone is medium-sized. The CDR3 spells CASSLRGVKNIQYF. The CDR3, as DNA: TGTGCCAGCAGCTTACGAGGAGTCAAAAACATTCAGTACTTC. This chain connects TRBV13 to TRBJ2-4; D is undetermined. CDR1 and CDR2 from the germline V gene are PRHDT and FYEKMQ (reference sequence). This CDR3 is 14 amino acids long. The ends were cut back, 2 bases at V and 3 bases at J, with 8 bases in the middle.

The V and J genes are TRBV18 and TRBJ1-4; 7 bases match TRBD1. The trim removed 2 bases at V and 8 bases at J, leaving 11 bases unmatched. The length of the CDR3 is 16 residues. Per germline, CDR1 KGHSH and CDR2 LQKENI. CDR3 sequence (DNA): TGTGCCAGCTCACCAACAGGACAGGCCCTTTTCGAAAAACTGTTTTTT. Its translation is CASSPTGQALFEKLFF.

This chain connects TRBV30 to TRBJ2-2; a possible D gene is TRBD1 (6 bases). The CDR3 spans 13 residues. The germline V gene has CDR1 GTSNPN and CDR2 SVGIG (reference sequence). Trimming stripped 0 bases from V and 8 bases from J, with 10 bases between. The CDR3: CAWSVSGTGELFF. As DNA, the CDR3 is TGTGCCTGGAGTGTATCAGGGACAGGGGAGCTGTTTTTT.

The V gene is TRBV19, the J gene TRBJ2-3; 9 positions agree with TRBD2. CDR3 length: 15 residues. CDR1 LNHDA and CDR2 SQIVND come from the germline V gene (reference sequence). The J segment lost 8 bases and the V segment lost 5 bases, leaving 11 bases of the junction unmatched. The DNA for the CDR3 is TGTGCCAGTAGTTTCTCTCTAGCGGGATATGCTACGCAGTATTTT. Translation: CASSFSLAGYATQYF.

The chain is built from TRBV21-1 and TRBJ1-5. TRBV21-1 is noted as a pseudogene. This CDR3 is 14 amino acids long. The CDR3 sequence is CASSPQGSVSPQHF. The CDR3 DNA reads TGTGCCAGCAGCCCGCAAGGTAGTGTATCCCCCCAGCATTTT.

This clone has a single count. This chain links TRBV12-5 with TRBJ2-7, with 7 bases identical to TRBD2. Per the germline V gene, CDR1 is LGHNT and CDR2 is FRNRAP. Trimming removed 0 bases from V and 2 bases from J; junction bases left unmatched: 16. This CDR3 spans 19 amino acids. CDR3 nucleotide sequence: TGTGCTAGTGGTTTGGTAATTTCTCCGGTTGCGGGAGCACCCTACGAGCAGTACTTC. Its translation: CASGLVISPVAGAPYEQYF.

The V and J genes are TRBV5-4 and TRBJ1-2; possible D gene TRBD1, 5 bases. Trimming took 6 bases from V and 1 from J, leaving 13 bases between them. The CDR3 totals 14 residues. Germline lookup yields CDR1 SGHNT and CDR2 YYREEE (reference sequence). CDR3 nucleotides: TGTGCCAGCACCCTTGATGGGGGTAACTATGGCTACACCTTC. Its protein product is CASTLDGGNYGYTF. The full variable domain, with the rest looked up from reference TRBV5-4 and TRBJ1-2, is ETGVTQSPTHLIKTRGQQVTLRCSSQSGHNTVSWYQQALGQGPQFIFQYYREEENGRGNFPPRFSGLQFPNYSSELNVNALELDDSALYLCASTLDGGNYGYTFGSGTRLTVV.

The rearrangement joins TRBV9 to TRBJ2-7; TRBD2 might be the D (5 bases). CDR1 and CDR2 (germline): SGDLS, YYNGEE. There are 15 residues in the CDR3. V lost 0 bases, J lost 4 bases, and 14 bases lay in between. CDR3 region: CASSVVAGAGYEQYF. The CDR3 nucleotides are TGTGCCAGCAGCGTAGTTGCGGGCGCCGGATACGAGCAGTACTTC.

The rearrangement uses TRBV2 and TRBJ2-7; 11 bases map to TRBD2. CDR3 size: 18 residues. V lost 3 bases to trimming and J lost 0 bases; unmatched junction nucleotides: 10. Germline assignment: CDR1 SNHLY and CDR2 FYNNEI. The CDR3 DNA follows: TGTGCCAGCAGTGATCGGACTAGCGGGTCCCTTATCTCCTACGAGCAGTACTTC. This translates into CASSDRTSGSLISYEQYF.

The chain uses TRBV7-2 and TRBJ2-1; 8 bases are a match to TRBD2. This CDR3 region has 18 residues. After removal of 3 bases from V and 3 bases from J, the junction contained 13 bases not matched to a gene. CDR1 and CDR2 from the germline V gene are SGHTA and FQGNSA. In DNA form, the CDR3 reads TGTGCCAGCAGCTTCAAGGGGCGGGGGGTCATAGGCTACAATGAGCAGTTCTTC. Encoded protein: CASSFKGRGVIGYNEQFF.

This chain joins TRBV9 and TRBJ1-1; 8 nucleotides align to TRBD1. The CDR3 has 16 amino acids. The V segment lost 3 bases and the J segment 0 bases; nucleotides outside the gene matches: 7. Germline lookup yields CDR1 SGDLS and CDR2 YYNGEE. In nucleotides, the CDR3 is TGTGCCAGCAGCGCCCAGACAGGGGTAGTGAACACTGAAGCTTTCTTT. Translation: CASSAQTGVVNTEAFF.

V is TRBV2 and J is TRBJ2-1, with 10 bases that match TRBD2. With 2 bases clipped from V and 15 bases from J, the junction kept 10 bases outside the gene matches. Per germline, CDR1 SNHLY and CDR2 FYNNEI. The CDR3 has 14 amino acids. CDR3 sequence (DNA): TGTGCCAGCAGTGAAAGAAAGCGGGAGGGCCTGCCGTTCTTC. Its protein product is CASSERKREGLPFF.

V gene TRBV6-6 combines with J gene TRBJ2-1; 9 bases align to TRBD2. With 0 bases clipped from V and 7 bases from J, the junction kept 7 bases outside the gene matches. The germline V gene encodes CDR1 MNHNY and CDR2 SVGAGI (reference sequence). The CDR3 runs 16 residues. CDR3 loop: CASSYSRLAVSNEQFF. The CDR3, as DNA: TGTGCCAGCAGTTACTCTAGACTAGCGGTCTCAAATGAGCAGTTCTTC.

The rearrangement links TRBV7-2 to TRBJ2-3; 11 bases agree with TRBD2. Unmatched junction bases numbered 4, after V lost 2 bases and J lost 0 bases. The CDR3 sequence is 17 residues long. Germline values: CDR1 SGHTA, CDR2 FQGNSA. In nucleotides, the CDR3 is TGTGCCAGCAGCTTATGGACTAGCGGGTCTAGCACAGATACGCAGTATTTT. Its translation is CASSLWTSGSSTDTQYF.

This clone has a single count. The chain combines TRBV28 with TRBJ2-1, with D maybe TRBD1 (6 bases). Trimming shortened V by 6 bases and J by 4 bases, and 19 bases separated the two germline ends. The CDR3 is made up of 16 amino acids. The germline V gene has CDR1 MDHEN and CDR2 SYDVKM. The CDR3 here is CASSRTGNGPYNEQFF. As DNA, the CDR3 is TGTGCCAGCAGCCGAACAGGGAATGGACCTTACAATGAGCAGTTCTTC.